A selection of T cell receptor beta chains follows, all from one sample in a study of blood T cell repertoires in COVID-19. Clones were sequenced by immunoSEQ multiplex PCR, and TCRdb holds only the in-frame ones, with some missing. The table lists 130,000 to 150,000 clones, approximately 90% of them singletons. Sequencing used peripheral blood. These receptors all come from a man aged 18 to 29 with COVID-19, enrolled during active disease. Each CDR3 is given with its conserved first and last residue. Each record gives: V gene, J gene, clone size, D gene, CDR3 protein, CDR3 DNA. A D gene is named only where the DNA matches it firmly. Expanded clones are given a class, and other clones once, few, many or no size at all.

>TRBV5-6|TRBJ2-7|-|-
CASSGGLEQYF
TGTGCCAGCAGCGGGGGCCTCGAGCAGTACTTC
>TRBV9|TRBJ2-2|once|-
CASSVEGAPTGELFF
TGTGCCAGCAGCGTAGAGGGAGCCCCCACCGGGGAGCTGTTTTTT
>TRBV19|TRBJ1-2|once|-
CASSIGAGHSYGYTF
TGTGCCAGTAGTATAGGAGCGGGACACAGCTATGGCTACACCTTC
>TRBV19|TRBJ1-1|-|TRBD1
CASSGTGEAEAFF
TGTGCCAGTAGTGGGACAGGGGAGGCTGAAGCTTTCTTT
>TRBV24-1|TRBJ2-3|-|-
CATSSIGVIGTDTQYF
TGTGCCACCAGTTCAATAGGGGTAATCGGGACAGATACGCAGTATTTT
>TRBV11-2|TRBJ2-7|-|-
CASSLASGLTYEQYF
TGTGCCAGCAGCTTAGCCTCCGGACTTACCTACGAGCAGTACTTC
>TRBV6-2/TRBV6-3|TRBJ2-1|once|-
CASSPSEREQFF
TGTGCCAGCAGTCCCTCCGAGCGTGAGCAGTTCTTC
>TRBV24-1|TRBJ2-1|-|TRBD1
CATSGLGTGWDEQFF
TGTGCCACCAGTGGGTTGGGGACAGGGTGGGATGAGCAGTTCTTC
>TRBV5-4|TRBJ2-2|-|TRBD1
CASSWDGQDNTGELFF
TGTGCCAGCAGCTGGGACGGACAGGATAACACCGGGGAGCTGTTTTTT
>TRBV7-9|TRBJ2-2|-|TRBD2
CASRRGLAEMTNTGELFF
TGTGCCAGCAGAAGGGGACTAGCGGAAATGACTAACACCGGGGAGCTGTTTTTT
>TRBV28|TRBJ2-1|-|-
CASSLGSEDGEQFF
TGTGCCAGCAGTTTAGGATCGGAGGATGGTGAGCAGTTCTTC
>TRBV6-1|TRBJ1-3|once|-
CASSEIIRSGNTIYF
TGTGCCAGCAGTGAAATTATCAGGTCTGGAAACACCATATATTTT
>TRBV28|TRBJ1-5|-|-
CASSATEGNQPQHF
TGTGCCAGCAGCGCAACTGAGGGAAATCAGCCCCAGCATTTT
>TRBV14|TRBJ2-5|-|-
CASSPGTHRGETQYF
TGTGCCAGCAGCCCGGGGACCCACCGGGGGGAGACCCAGTACTTC
>TRBV29-1|TRBJ1-1|-|-
CSVEDPGGRANTEAFF
TGCAGCGTTGAAGATCCGGGGGGCAGGGCGAACACTGAAGCTTTCTTT
>TRBV10-3|TRBJ2-6|few|TRBD1
CATLPGQGPSGANVLTF
TGTGCCACCCTCCCGGGACAGGGGCCCTCTGGGGCCAACGTCCTGACTTTC
>TRBV30|TRBJ2-7|few|-
CAWKGVPYEQYF
TGTGCCTGGAAAGGGGTTCCCTACGAGCAGTACTTC
>TRBV28|TRBJ1-2|-|TRBD1
CASTTGDYGYTF
TGTGCCAGCACGACAGGGGACTATGGCTACACCTTC
>TRBV7-2|TRBJ2-7|-|TRBD2
CASSLIAGTHEQYF
TGTGCCAGCAGCTTAATAGCGGGAACCCACGAGCAGTACTTC
>TRBV19|TRBJ1-6|-|-
CASSMLALGALDSPLHF
TGTGCCAGTAGTATGTTAGCTCTGGGAGCTCTCGATTCACCCCTCCACTTT